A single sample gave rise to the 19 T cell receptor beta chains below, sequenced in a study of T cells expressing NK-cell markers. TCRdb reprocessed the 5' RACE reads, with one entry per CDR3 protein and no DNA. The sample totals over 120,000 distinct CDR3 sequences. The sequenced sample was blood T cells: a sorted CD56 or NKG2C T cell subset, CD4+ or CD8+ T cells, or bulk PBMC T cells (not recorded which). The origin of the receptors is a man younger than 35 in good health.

The CDR3 protein is CASSQYIGQYYNEQFF. This chain links TRBV3-1 with TRBJ2-1; TCRdb designates TRBD1, a call that cannot be tested without DNA. Germline V CDR1 and CDR2: LGHDT, YNNKEL (reference sequence). CDR3 length equals 16 residues.

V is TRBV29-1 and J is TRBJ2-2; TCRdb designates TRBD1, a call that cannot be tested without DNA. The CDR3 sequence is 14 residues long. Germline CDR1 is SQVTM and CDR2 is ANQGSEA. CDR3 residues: CSVVGTGKTGELFF.

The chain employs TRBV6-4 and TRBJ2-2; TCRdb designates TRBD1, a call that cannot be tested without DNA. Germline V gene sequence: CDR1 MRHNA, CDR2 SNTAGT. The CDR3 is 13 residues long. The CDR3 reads CASSGTGGGELFF.

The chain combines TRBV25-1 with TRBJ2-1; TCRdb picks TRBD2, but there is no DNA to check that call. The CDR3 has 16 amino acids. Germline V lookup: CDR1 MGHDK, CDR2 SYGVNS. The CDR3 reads CASSELVGEGWNEQFF.

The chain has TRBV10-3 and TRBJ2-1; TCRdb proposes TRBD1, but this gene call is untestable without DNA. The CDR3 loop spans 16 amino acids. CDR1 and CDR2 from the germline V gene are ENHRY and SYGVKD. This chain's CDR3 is CAISESAGTGDNEQFF.

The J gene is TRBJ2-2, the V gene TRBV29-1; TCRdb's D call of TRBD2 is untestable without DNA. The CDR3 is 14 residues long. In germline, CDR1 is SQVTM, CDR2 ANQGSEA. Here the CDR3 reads CSVEREGYTGELFF.

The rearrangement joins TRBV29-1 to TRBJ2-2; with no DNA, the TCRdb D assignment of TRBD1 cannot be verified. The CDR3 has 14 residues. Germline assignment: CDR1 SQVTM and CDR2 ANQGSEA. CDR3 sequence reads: CSADWGFNTGELFF.

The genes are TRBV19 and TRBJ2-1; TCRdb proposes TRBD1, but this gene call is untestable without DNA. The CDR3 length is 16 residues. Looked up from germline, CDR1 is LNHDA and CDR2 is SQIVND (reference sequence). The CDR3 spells CASSIGGLGVSNEQFF. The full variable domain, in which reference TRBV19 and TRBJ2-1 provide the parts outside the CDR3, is DGGITQSPKYLFRKEGQNVTLSCEQNLNHDAMYWYRQDPGQGLRLIYYSQIVNDFQKGDIAEGYSVSREKKESFPLTVTSAQKNPTAFYLCASSIGGLGVSNEQFFGPGTRLTVL.

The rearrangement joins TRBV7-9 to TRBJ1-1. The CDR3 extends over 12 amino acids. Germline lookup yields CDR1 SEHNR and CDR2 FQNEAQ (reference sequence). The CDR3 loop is CATRPEYYEAFF.

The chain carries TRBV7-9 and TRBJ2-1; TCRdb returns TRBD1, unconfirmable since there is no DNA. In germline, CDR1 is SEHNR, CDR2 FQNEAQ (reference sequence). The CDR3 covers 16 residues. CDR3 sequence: CASSWFPGTGGNEQFF.

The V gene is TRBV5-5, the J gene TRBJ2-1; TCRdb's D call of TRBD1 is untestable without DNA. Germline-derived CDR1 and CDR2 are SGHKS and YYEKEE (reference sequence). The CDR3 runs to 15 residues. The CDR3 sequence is CASSPQGSSYNEQFF.

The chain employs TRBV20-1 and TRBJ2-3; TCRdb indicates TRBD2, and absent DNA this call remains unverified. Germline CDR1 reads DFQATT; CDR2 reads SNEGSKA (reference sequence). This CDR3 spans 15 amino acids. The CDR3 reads CSARGWAAFGDTQYF.

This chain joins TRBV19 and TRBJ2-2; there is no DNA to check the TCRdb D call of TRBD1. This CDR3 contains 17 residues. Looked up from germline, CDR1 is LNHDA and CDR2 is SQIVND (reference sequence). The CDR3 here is CASTPPFGGEYTGELFF.

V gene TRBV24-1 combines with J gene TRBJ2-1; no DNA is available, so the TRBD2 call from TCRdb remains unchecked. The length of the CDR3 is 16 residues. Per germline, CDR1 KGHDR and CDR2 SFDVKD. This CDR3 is CATSDFGREAFNEQFF.

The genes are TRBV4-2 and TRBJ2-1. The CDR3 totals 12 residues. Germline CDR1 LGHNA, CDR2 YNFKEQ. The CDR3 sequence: CASSQDSREQFF.

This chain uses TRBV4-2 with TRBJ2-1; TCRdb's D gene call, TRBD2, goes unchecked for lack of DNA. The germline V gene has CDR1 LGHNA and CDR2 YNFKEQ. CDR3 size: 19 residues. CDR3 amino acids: CASSPSGLAGVSSYNEQFF.

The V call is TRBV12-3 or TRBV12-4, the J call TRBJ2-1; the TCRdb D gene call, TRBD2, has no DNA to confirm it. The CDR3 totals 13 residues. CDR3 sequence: CASSSPGPDEQFF.

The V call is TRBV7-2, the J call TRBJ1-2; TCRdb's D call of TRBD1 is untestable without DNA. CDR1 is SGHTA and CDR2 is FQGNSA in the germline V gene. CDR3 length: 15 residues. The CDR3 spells CASSPTMPLGDGYTF.

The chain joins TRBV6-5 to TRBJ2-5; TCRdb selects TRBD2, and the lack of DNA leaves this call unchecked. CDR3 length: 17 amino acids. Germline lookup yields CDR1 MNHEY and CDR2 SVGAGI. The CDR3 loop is CASSYSSRRGPQETQYF.